This T cell receptor (beta chain) came from a study of early T cells in non-severe SARS-CoV-2 infection. In TCRdb, the 5' RACE reads were re-called with MiXCR into one record per CDR3 protein. The sample contains roughly 80,000 distinct CDR3 sequences, around 16% of which appear only once. V was shortened by 3 bases and J by 0 bases, with 10 bases between the two germline ends. The CDR3 contains 14 residues. Germline CDR1 and CDR2: SGHKS and YYEKEE (reference sequence). This clonotype was picked up a small number of times. Its antigen remains unknown. Overall study findings and caveats: The study's VDJdb matching favored anti-spike CD8 responses and missed private and CD4 specificities.

This receptor was taken from an adult who was a healthcare worker with PCR-confirmed SARS-CoV-2 infection or an uninfected control (not recorded which). This chain connects TRBV5-5 to TRBJ2-7; D remains ambiguous. The sequenced sample consisted of whole blood. CDR3 amino acids: CASSSVSLSYEQYF. In DNA, the CDR3 is TGTGCCAGCAGCTCAGTTAGTCTCTCCTACGAGCAGTACTTC. The full variable domain, its missing parts supplied by reference TRBV5-5 and TRBJ2-7, is DAGVTQSPTHLIKTRGQQVTLRCSPISGHKSVSWYQQVLGQGPQFIFQYYEKEERGRGNFPDRFSARQFPNYSSELNVNALLLGDSALYLCASSSVSLSYEQYFGPGTRLTVT.